One sample yielded the 2 T cell receptor beta chains listed below, sequenced in a study of shared clonotypes between healthy human individuals. Profiling relied on immunoSEQ multiplex PCR, and the TCRdb table lists in-frame clones only, not all of them. The table lists roughly 96,000 clones, around half of them singletons. Sequencing input: PBMCs. The receptors originated from a middle-aged woman in good health. Some clones in this sample may be carry-over from other donors' samples.

This clone was counted many times. This chain uses TRBV23-1 with TRBJ2-7; 7 bases fit TRBD1. Being an ORF, TRBV23-1 has a function that is uncertain. V lost 6 bases to trimming and J lost 7 bases; unmatched junction nucleotides: 9. The CDR3 length is 13 residues. DNA for the CDR3: TGCGCCAGCAGACGACAGGGCCCTTTGGAGCAGTACTTC. Translated, it gives CASRRQGPLEQYF.

In this sample, this clone turned up many times. This sequence joins TRBV30 and TRBJ2-7, with D perhaps matching TRBD1 (6 bases). From germline, CDR1 is GTSNPN and CDR2 SVGIG (reference sequence). The CDR3 extends over 12 amino acids. Trimming cost V 4 bases and J 3 bases, with 10 bases left between them. The CDR3, as DNA: TGTGCCTGGAACCGAGGGGGCTACGAGCAGTACTTC. As protein: CAWNRGGYEQYF.